These T cell receptor beta chains were read from a single sample in a study of blood T cells in healthy people across ages. TCRdb reprocessed the 5' RACE reads via MiXCR and lists one record per CDR3 protein. The sample lists over 750,000 distinct CDR3 sequences; approximately 25% were seen once. This sample was shared with a second study, whose subject was T cells of mothers and their children.

The sequenced sample consisted of blood. The receptors derive from a boy between 10 and 17 years old in good health. CDR3s include the opening cysteine and the closing phenylalanine or tryptophan. The D gene is left open where the match is weak. Clone sizes are given selectively: once, few, many, or a class where the clone is expanded.

TRBJ2-1	TRBV2	NA	NA	TGTGCCAGCACGGGGGCTACCAATGAGCAGTTCTTC	CASTGATNEQFF
TRBJ1-2	TRBV6-1	NA	NA	TGTGCCAGCAGTGAAAGAACCTATGGCTACACCTTC	CASSERTYGYTF
TRBJ2-1	TRBV6-1	NA	NA	TGTGCCAGCAGTGAAATCTATGAGCAGTTCTTC	CASSEIYEQFF
TRBJ2-7	TRBV4-1	NA	NA	TGCGCCAGCAGCCAAGACCTCTTTCAGGACCCCATCTACGAGCAGTACTTC	CASSQDLFQDPIYEQYF
TRBJ2-3	TRBV20-1	NA	TRBD1	TGCAGTGCTAGCCAGGGGGACCCCACAGATACGCAGTATTTT	CSASQGDPTDTQYF
TRBJ1-6	TRBV6-2/TRBV6-3	NA	NA	TGTGCCAGCAGTTACTCGACGGGTTCACCCCTCCACTTT	CASSYSTGSPLHF
TRBJ2-3	TRBV29-1	NA	NA	TGCAGCGTACAGGGGAGGGGTAGCACAGATACGCAGTATTTT	CSVQGRGSTDTQYF
TRBJ2-6	TRBV6-1	NA	TRBD1	TGTGCCAGCAGGGGATCGACAGGGACGGGGGCCAACGTCCTGACTTTC	CASRGSTGTGANVLTF
TRBJ2-5	TRBV5-1	NA	NA	TGCGCCAGCAGCTTGACGGACAGCAAACAAGAGACCCAGTACTTC	CASSLTDSKQETQYF
TRBJ1-2	TRBV28	few	TRBD1	TGTGCCAGCACTTTACGGGACAGGCCCCTTTATGGCTACACCTTC	CASTLRDRPLYGYTF
TRBJ2-7	TRBV4-1	NA	TRBD2	TGCGCCAGCAGGCTACTAGCGGGACTGTCCTACGAGCAGTACTTC	CASRLLAGLSYEQYF
TRBJ2-6	TRBV11-1	many	NA	TGTGCCAGCAGCTTAGATAAGACAGCTGGGGCCAACGTCCTGACTTTC	CASSLDKTAGANVLTF
TRBJ2-1	TRBV6-5	NA	NA	TGTGCCAGCAAGGGGGGGTACTACAATGAGCAGTTCTTC	CASKGGYYNEQFF
TRBJ2-5	TRBV12-3/TRBV12-4	many	NA	TGTGCCAGCAGTTTAGGCGAAGCCGAGACCCAGTACTTC	CASSLGEAETQYF
TRBJ2-7	TRBV4-2	NA	TRBD2	TGTGCCAGCAGCCAACTGGAGGCAGGGACTAGCGGGAGTAGGCAGTACTTC	CASSQLEAGTSGSRQYF
TRBJ1-1	TRBV7-9	NA	NA	TGTGCCAGCAGCGCCAAAGCGGGCCGGACCCTCGAAGCTTTCTTT	CASSAKAGRTLEAFF
TRBJ2-1	TRBV9	few	NA	TGTGCCAGCAGCGTACAGAATGAGCAGTTCTTC	CASSVQNEQFF
TRBJ2-5	TRBV20-1	few	NA	TGCAGTGCCATAGGGTATCGGAGTAGTGAGACCCAGTACTTC	CSAIGYRSSETQYF
TRBJ2-5	TRBV6-2/TRBV6-3	NA	NA	TGTGCCAGCAGTAGACCCCCTTTTGCAGGGACAGAGACCCAGTACTTC	CASSRPPFAGTETQYF
TRBJ2-3	TRBV20-1	NA	NA	TGCAGTGCTCCCACAGATACGCAGTATTTT	CSAPTDTQYF
TRBJ2-6	TRBV3-1	few	TRBD2	TGTGCCAGCAGCCAAGATGGGACTAGCGGTACTGGGGCCAACGTCCTGACTTTC	CASSQDGTSGTGANVLTF
TRBJ2-5	TRBV3-1	NA	NA	TGTGCCAGCAGCCAACGGGCGGCGAGGGAGCAGTACTTC	CASSQRAAREQYF
TRBJ1-4	TRBV13	few	NA	TGTGCCAGCCAGTGGTCCAGGGTTAATGAAAAACTGTTTTTT	CASQWSRVNEKLFF
TRBJ2-3	TRBV12-3/TRBV12-4	NA	TRBD2	TGTGCCAGCAGCCTTCTGGGACTAGCGGGAGGGGGTCCCCCAGATACGCAGTATTTT	CASSLLGLAGGGPPDTQYF
TRBJ2-7	TRBV6-5	NA	TRBD1	TGTGCCAGCAGAGGACAGGGGGCCGAATACGAGCAGTACTTC	CASRGQGAEYEQYF
TRBJ2-5	TRBV20-1	few	NA	TGCAGTGCTAGAAGCAGCGGGGAGACCCAGTACTTC	CSARSSGETQYF
TRBJ2-7	TRBV29-1	NA	NA	TGCAGCGTTAAGGACCCAGGCCTCTCCTACGAGCAGTACTTC	CSVKDPGLSYEQYF
TRBJ1-6	TRBV20-1	NA	NA	TGCAGTGCTAGGTCGAGGTTTCCAGATTCACCCCTCCACTTT	CSARSRFPDSPLHF
TRBJ1-1	TRBV27	NA	NA	TGTGCCAGCAGTTTTTGGGCTCCTGCGGCTTCGAACACTGAAGCTTTCTTT	CASSFWAPAASNTEAFF
TRBJ2-3	TRBV28	few	TRBD2	TGTGCCAGCAGTTTAAACTTGCGGGAGTGGGCAGATACGCAGTATTTT	CASSLNLREWADTQYF
TRBJ2-3	TRBV4-1	NA	NA	TGCGCCAGCAGCCAACCAGGAGGGGATACGCAGTATTTT	CASSQPGGDTQYF
TRBJ2-3	TRBV2	few	TRBD1	TGTGCCAGCAGTGCCTCGACAGGGGGGGGCACAGATACGCAGTATTTT	CASSASTGGGTDTQYF
TRBJ1-5	TRBV3-1	few	TRBD1	TGTGCCAGCAGCCCCCCATCGGGGAGGGGGCCTAATAGCAATCAGCCCCAGCATTTT	CASSPPSGRGPNSNQPQHF
TRBJ2-7	TRBV6-5	few	TRBD2	TGTGCCAGCAGCCCCACTAGCGGGGACTACGAGCAGTACTTC	CASSPTSGDYEQYF
TRBJ2-7	TRBV3-1	few	NA	TGTGCCAGCAGCCAAGGACTCGAGCAGTACTTC	CASSQGLEQYF
TRBJ1-2	TRBV20-1	few	NA	TGCAGTGCTAGAGTTAAAGGCGACGTCTATGGCTACACCTTC	CSARVKGDVYGYTF
TRBJ2-7	TRBV28	once	TRBD1	TGTGCCAGCAGTTCCAGTCGGACAGGGGGGCACGAGCAGTACTTC	CASSSSRTGGHEQYF
TRBJ2-5	TRBV5-1	many	NA	TGCGCCAGCAGCTTAACAGGATACGAAGAGACCCAGTACTTC	CASSLTGYEETQYF
TRBJ1-4	TRBV20-1	NA	NA	TGCAGTGCTAGTTCGGCCGATGAAAAACTGTTTTTT	CSASSADEKLFF
TRBJ2-2	TRBV7-9	few	TRBD2	TGTGCCAGCAGCAAATCTAGCGGGGTCAACACCGGGGAGCTGTTTTTT	CASSKSSGVNTGELFF
TRBJ1-4	TRBV6-5	NA	NA	TGTGCCAGCAGTTACTCGAGGCAGGGGACCTCTAATGAAAAACTGTTTTTT	CASSYSRQGTSNEKLFF
TRBJ1-1	TRBV12-3/TRBV12-4	NA	NA	TGTGCCAGCAGCCCGGGCCCTACACTTATGAGGACTGAAGCTTTCTTT	CASSPGPTLMRTEAFF
TRBJ1-4	TRBV7-2	few	NA	TGTGCCAGCAGCTTGCAGGGGTGGCCTAATGAAAAACTGTTTTTT	CASSLQGWPNEKLFF
TRBJ2-7	TRBV4-3	NA	NA	TGCGCCAGCAGCCAAGCTCTTTACTACGAGCAGTACTTC	CASSQALYYEQYF
TRBJ2-5	TRBV5-6	many	TRBD1	TGTGCCAGCAGCTTAGAACAGGGGAAGACCCAGTACTTC	CASSLEQGKTQYF
TRBJ2-1	TRBV7-9	few	NA	TGTGCCAGCAGCCAAGTAGCGGAGGCCTACAATGAGCAGTTCTTC	CASSQVAEAYNEQFF
TRBJ2-7	TRBV29-1	NA	TRBD2	TGCAGCGTTGTGTCGGGGAGGGCCTACGAGCAGTACTTC	CSVVSGRAYEQYF
TRBJ1-1	TRBV7-9	few	NA	TGTGCCAGCAGCTTTACGGGGGCGAGAAACACTGAAGCTTTCTTT	CASSFTGARNTEAFF
TRBJ1-2	TRBV18	few	NA	TGTGCCAGCTCACCGGACCGTCAGGTTGGGGGCTACACCTTC	CASSPDRQVGGYTF